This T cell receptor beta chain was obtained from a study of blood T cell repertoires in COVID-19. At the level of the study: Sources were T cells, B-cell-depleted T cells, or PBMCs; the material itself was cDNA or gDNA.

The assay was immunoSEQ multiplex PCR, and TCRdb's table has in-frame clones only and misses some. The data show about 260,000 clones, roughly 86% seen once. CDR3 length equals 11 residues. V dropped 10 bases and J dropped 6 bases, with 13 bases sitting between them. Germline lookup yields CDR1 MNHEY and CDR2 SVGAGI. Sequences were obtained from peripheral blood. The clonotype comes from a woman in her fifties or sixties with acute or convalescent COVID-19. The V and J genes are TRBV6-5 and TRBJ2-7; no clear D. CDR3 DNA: TGTGCCACCCGACAAGCAAGCGAGCAGTACTTC. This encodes CATRQASEQYF.